The rows below give T cell receptor beta chains drawn from one sample of a study of cytomegalovirus exposure and HLA in healthy donors. TCRdb keeps only in-frame clones here, not all; method: immunoSEQ multiplex PCR. This sample has about 130,000 clones, with over 70% found just once. The sequenced sample was PBMCs. These receptors originate from a woman aged 60-70 years in good health and CMV-seropositive. Each CDR3 is given with its conserved first and last residue. Each record gives: CDR3 DNA, CDR3 protein, V gene, clone size, D gene, J gene. The D gene is left open where the match is weak. Size values are once, few and many counts, or a class for expanded clones, and some rows have none.

CDR3 DNA: TGTGCCAGCAGTCGGTCAGGAGGGGCACCCCTCCACTTT
CDR3 protein: CASSRSGGAPLHF
V gene: TRBV2
clone size: .
D gene: .
J gene: TRBJ1-6

CDR3 DNA: TGCGCCAGCAGCTTGGGTGGGACAGGGGTCTACGAGCAGTACTTC
CDR3 protein: CASSLGGTGVYEQYF
V gene: TRBV5-1
clone size: .
D gene: TRBD1
J gene: TRBJ2-7

CDR3 DNA: TGTGCCAGCGCGGACAGGGCATTGTTCTACACTGAAGCTTTCTTT
CDR3 protein: CASADRALFYTEAFF
V gene: TRBV6-1
clone size: few
D gene: TRBD1
J gene: TRBJ1-1

CDR3 DNA: TGTGCCAGCAGTGAGGTGGGACAGGGCACTGAAGCTTTCTTT
CDR3 protein: CASSEVGQGTEAFF
V gene: TRBV6-1
clone size: .
D gene: TRBD1
J gene: TRBJ1-1

CDR3 DNA: TGTGCCAGCAGTTACTCAAGGACAGAGCCCTACGAGCAGTACTTC
CDR3 protein: CASSYSRTEPYEQYF
V gene: TRBV6-5
clone size: .
D gene: .
J gene: TRBJ2-7

CDR3 DNA: TGCGCCAGCAGTCGAGACTTACGCACAGATACGCAGTATTTT
CDR3 protein: CASSRDLRTDTQYF
V gene: TRBV10-1
clone size: .
D gene: .
J gene: TRBJ2-3

CDR3 DNA: TGTGCCAGCAGTTCAGGGATGACTAACTATGGCTACACCTTC
CDR3 protein: CASSSGMTNYGYTF
V gene: TRBV27
clone size: once
D gene: .
J gene: TRBJ1-2

CDR3 DNA: TGCGCCAGCAGCACAGGACACCCGGATAACTATGGCTACACCTTC
CDR3 protein: CASSTGHPDNYGYTF
V gene: TRBV5-1
clone size: .
D gene: .
J gene: TRBJ1-2

CDR3 DNA: TGCGCCAGTACTCCAGGACAGGGCCCCTCTGGAAACACCATATATTTT
CDR3 protein: CASTPGQGPSGNTIYF
V gene: TRBV4-1
clone size: .
D gene: TRBD1
J gene: TRBJ1-3

CDR3 DNA: TGTGCCAGCCACCGAGGGCAGCCCCAGCATTTT
CDR3 protein: CASHRGQPQHF
V gene: TRBV5-8
clone size: .
D gene: .
J gene: TRBJ1-5

CDR3 DNA: TGTGCCAGCAGCTTAAGCGGGGAGTACGAGCAGTACTTC
CDR3 protein: CASSLSGEYEQYF
V gene: TRBV7-3
clone size: .
D gene: .
J gene: TRBJ2-7

CDR3 DNA: TGTGCCAGCAGCCGCCCAGGGCAGGTGGGTCGAGACACTGAAGCTTTCTTT
CDR3 protein: CASSRPGQVGRDTEAFF
V gene: TRBV7-9
clone size: .
D gene: .
J gene: TRBJ1-1

CDR3 DNA: TGCGCCAGCAGCCAGACTACAGGGAAATATGGCTACACCTTC
CDR3 protein: CASSQTTGKYGYTF
V gene: TRBV4-1
clone size: .
D gene: .
J gene: TRBJ1-2

CDR3 DNA: TGTGCCAGCAGTGACCCGGGACTGGTCTACGAGCAGTACTTC
CDR3 protein: CASSDPGLVYEQYF
V gene: TRBV6-1
clone size: .
D gene: .
J gene: TRBJ2-7

CDR3 DNA: TGTGCCAGCAGCCAAGAAAAACCTCCACGGTCCTACAATGAGCAGTTCTTC
CDR3 protein: CASSQEKPPRSYNEQFF
V gene: TRBV14
clone size: .
D gene: .
J gene: TRBJ2-1

CDR3 DNA: TGTGCCAGCAGCCTAGGGACAGGTTCTAATGAAAAACTGTTTTTT
CDR3 protein: CASSLGTGSNEKLFF
V gene: TRBV7-9
clone size: .
D gene: TRBD1
J gene: TRBJ1-4

CDR3 DNA: TGTGCCATCAGACGGACAGGGCCCCCTGAAGCTTTCTTT
CDR3 protein: CAIRRTGPPEAFF
V gene: TRBV10-3
clone size: .
D gene: TRBD1
J gene: TRBJ1-1

CDR3 DNA: TGCGCCAGCAGCCACCCTCAGGGGGGAGAGCAGTACTTC
CDR3 protein: CASSHPQGGEQYF
V gene: TRBV4-1
clone size: .
D gene: .
J gene: TRBJ2-7

CDR3 DNA: TGTGCCAGCAGCTCAACCGAAGCGAACACTGAAGCTTTCTTT
CDR3 protein: CASSSTEANTEAFF
V gene: TRBV9
clone size: .
D gene: .
J gene: TRBJ1-1

CDR3 DNA: TGTGCCACCGCAGGGGGCTACACCGGGGAGCTGTTTTTT
CDR3 protein: CATAGGYTGELFF
V gene: TRBV5-4
clone size: .
D gene: TRBD1
J gene: TRBJ2-2

CDR3 DNA: TGCGCCAGCAGCGCACAGGTGGATCAGCCCCAGCATTTT
CDR3 protein: CASSAQVDQPQHF
V gene: TRBV5-1
clone size: once
D gene: .
J gene: TRBJ1-5

CDR3 DNA: TGTGCCAGCAGTGAGGCAGGGAGGAGTGAAGCTTTCTTT
CDR3 protein: CASSEAGRSEAFF
V gene: TRBV6-1
clone size: .
D gene: .
J gene: TRBJ1-1

CDR3 DNA: TGCAGTGTCTTTTGGCCTGGTGAGCAGTTCTTC
CDR3 protein: CSVFWPGEQFF
V gene: TRBV20-1
clone size: .
D gene: .
J gene: TRBJ2-1

CDR3 DNA: TGTGCCAGTAGTTCCCGACAGGGGAGGAACGAGCAGTACTTC
CDR3 protein: CASSSRQGRNEQYF
V gene: TRBV19
clone size: .
D gene: TRBD1
J gene: TRBJ2-7

CDR3 DNA: TGCGCCAGCAGCCACGCTGGGGCGGCTTCTGGCTATGGCTACACCTTC
CDR3 protein: CASSHAGAASGYGYTF
V gene: TRBV4-1
clone size: few
D gene: .
J gene: TRBJ1-2

CDR3 DNA: TGTGCCAGTAGTCCCCCTGGACAGGGCAGTGGCTACACCTTC
CDR3 protein: CASSPPGQGSGYTF
V gene: TRBV19
clone size: .
D gene: TRBD1
J gene: TRBJ1-2

CDR3 DNA: TGTGCCAGCAGTTTGGACAGGGTTGCCTACGAGCAGTACTTC
CDR3 protein: CASSLDRVAYEQYF
V gene: TRBV6-5
clone size: few
D gene: TRBD1
J gene: TRBJ2-7

CDR3 DNA: TGCGCCAGCAGCTTGGGGACAGGCAACACCGGGGAGCTGTTTTTT
CDR3 protein: CASSLGTGNTGELFF
V gene: TRBV5-1
clone size: .
D gene: TRBD1
J gene: TRBJ2-2

CDR3 DNA: TGCAGCGTTGGGCGTAGCGGGGTAGAAAATGAGCAGTTCTTC
CDR3 protein: CSVGRSGVENEQFF
V gene: TRBV29-1
clone size: once
D gene: TRBD2
J gene: TRBJ2-1

CDR3 DNA: TGTGCCAGCAGTGAAGGGCAGATACAAGAGACCCAGTACTTC
CDR3 protein: CASSEGQIQETQYF
V gene: TRBV6-1
clone size: .
D gene: .
J gene: TRBJ2-5

CDR3 DNA: TGTGCCAGCAGCGACGGGGTAGGTTACGAGCAGTACTTC
CDR3 protein: CASSDGVGYEQYF
V gene: TRBV9
clone size: few
D gene: .
J gene: TRBJ2-7

CDR3 DNA: TGCGCCAGCGCCGGGACTAGCGGAAACACCATATATTTT
CDR3 protein: CASAGTSGNTIYF
V gene: TRBV5-1
clone size: .
D gene: .
J gene: TRBJ1-3

CDR3 DNA: TGTTCCAGCAGCCCTGTTGCGAGGGGACAGAACACTGAAGCTTTCTTT
CDR3 protein: CSSSPVARGQNTEAFF
V gene: TRBV7-9
clone size: few
D gene: .
J gene: TRBJ1-1

CDR3 DNA: TGTGCCAGTAGTCCCTGGGGGGACCCTAGCTCCTACGAGCAGTACTTC
CDR3 protein: CASSPWGDPSSYEQYF
V gene: TRBV19
clone size: .
D gene: .
J gene: TRBJ2-7

CDR3 DNA: TGTGCCAGCAGGCTAGGACAGGGGGCCAATCAGCCCCAGCATTTT
CDR3 protein: CASRLGQGANQPQHF
V gene: TRBV6-1
clone size: .
D gene: TRBD1
J gene: TRBJ1-5

CDR3 DNA: TGTGCCAGCAGCAAAGAGGACAGTAGCTTC
CDR3 protein: CASSKEDSSF
V gene: TRBV21-1
clone size: .
D gene: .
J gene: TRBJ1-2

CDR3 DNA: TGTGCCAGCAGCCGGGGGGCAGGGCCCTACGAGCAGTACTTC
CDR3 protein: CASSRGAGPYEQYF
V gene: TRBV6-1
clone size: .
D gene: .
J gene: TRBJ2-7

CDR3 DNA: TGTGCCAGCAGCCCAGAGGGCCCTTCTAATGAAAAACTGTTTTTT
CDR3 protein: CASSPEGPSNEKLFF
V gene: TRBV7-9
clone size: .
D gene: .
J gene: TRBJ1-4

CDR3 DNA: TGCGCCAGCAGTTTGAGTACGGGCGGCGGGCAGCCCCAGCATTTT
CDR3 protein: CASSLSTGGGQPQHF
V gene: TRBV5-1
clone size: few
D gene: .
J gene: TRBJ1-5

CDR3 DNA: TGTGCCAGCAGCTTAGAACTTTTGGGGACAGAGGGACGAGAGACCCAGTACTTC
CDR3 protein: CASSLELLGTEGRETQYF
V gene: TRBV11-2
clone size: .
D gene: TRBD1
J gene: TRBJ2-5

CDR3 DNA: TGTGCCAGCAGTGACCCGCCAGGCCTCTCTGGAAACACCATATATTTT
CDR3 protein: CASSDPPGLSGNTIYF
V gene: TRBV11-2
clone size: .
D gene: .
J gene: TRBJ1-3

CDR3 DNA: TGCGCCAGCAGCTTCAGGGCAGACTCCTATAATTCACCCCTCCACTTT
CDR3 protein: CASSFRADSYNSPLHF
V gene: TRBV5-1
clone size: .
D gene: .
J gene: TRBJ1-6

CDR3 DNA: TGTGCCAGCAGCTTAGTAACGGGGGGGGAGTTTCGGGAGACCCAGTACTTC
CDR3 protein: CASSLVTGGEFRETQYF
V gene: TRBV7-4
clone size: .
D gene: TRBD2
J gene: TRBJ2-5

CDR3 DNA: TGCGCCAGCAGCCAAGACGGGTCAGGGGACCCCGAGCAGTACTTC
CDR3 protein: CASSQDGSGDPEQYF
V gene: TRBV4-1
clone size: once
D gene: .
J gene: TRBJ2-7

CDR3 DNA: TGTGCCAGCAGTTCGGCGACAGGGAGTACTGAAGCTTTCTTT
CDR3 protein: CASSSATGSTEAFF
V gene: TRBV6-6
clone size: few
D gene: TRBD1
J gene: TRBJ1-1

CDR3 DNA: TGTGCCAGCTCCCCCGTACCGGGGGAGAGCAATCAGCCCCAGCATTTT
CDR3 protein: CASSPVPGESNQPQHF
V gene: TRBV18
clone size: .
D gene: .
J gene: TRBJ1-5

CDR3 DNA: TGTGCCAGCAGTTACTCGGGGGGGGGTCAGAACACTGAAGCTTTCTTT
CDR3 protein: CASSYSGGGQNTEAFF
V gene: TRBV6-5
clone size: .
D gene: .
J gene: TRBJ1-1

CDR3 DNA: TGTGCCAGCATCCGACAGGTGGGGAGCAATCAGCCCCAGCATTTT
CDR3 protein: CASIRQVGSNQPQHF
V gene: TRBV6-6
clone size: once
D gene: .
J gene: TRBJ1-5

CDR3 DNA: TGTGCCAGTAGTTTGCCGGGACAGGGGTCCTACGAGCAGTACTTC
CDR3 protein: CASSLPGQGSYEQYF
V gene: TRBV19
clone size: .
D gene: TRBD1
J gene: TRBJ2-7

CDR3 DNA: TGTGCCAGTAGTATAGGGGGCCGGGACACGCTACAAGAGACCCAGTACTTC
CDR3 protein: CASSIGGRDTLQETQYF
V gene: TRBV19
clone size: .
D gene: .
J gene: TRBJ2-5

CDR3 DNA: TGTGCCAGCAGTAGGTCCGGGACAGGGAACTACGAGCAGTACTTC
CDR3 protein: CASSRSGTGNYEQYF
V gene: TRBV6-5
clone size: .
D gene: TRBD1
J gene: TRBJ2-7

CDR3 DNA: TGTGCCAGCAGTGCCATGCGGGGGGCAGGGGAAAAACTGTTTTTT
CDR3 protein: CASSAMRGAGEKLFF
V gene: TRBV25-1
clone size: .
D gene: .
J gene: TRBJ1-4

CDR3 DNA: TGTGCCAGCGTTAACGGGGGGGCCGGGGAGACCCAGTACTTC
CDR3 protein: CASVNGGAGETQYF
V gene: TRBV6-1
clone size: few
D gene: TRBD2
J gene: TRBJ2-5

CDR3 DNA: TGCAGCGTTGGCAGGGCCGGCCAGCCCCAGCATTTT
CDR3 protein: CSVGRAGQPQHF
V gene: TRBV29-1
clone size: once
D gene: .
J gene: TRBJ1-5

CDR3 DNA: TGCGCCAGCAGCTTGTCCCTAGCGGGGGCAACTGAAGCTTTCTTT
CDR3 protein: CASSLSLAGATEAFF
V gene: TRBV5-1
clone size: .
D gene: .
J gene: TRBJ1-1

CDR3 DNA: TGTGCCAGCAGTTATTCCGGGACAGGGGTCGAAGAGACCCAGTACTTC
CDR3 protein: CASSYSGTGVEETQYF
V gene: TRBV6-5
clone size: .
D gene: TRBD1
J gene: TRBJ2-5

CDR3 DNA: TGTGCCAGCCCTTCCCCGGACAGGGTAGAAACCGGGGAGCTGTTTTTT
CDR3 protein: CASPSPDRVETGELFF
V gene: TRBV7-2
clone size: .
D gene: TRBD1
J gene: TRBJ2-2

CDR3 DNA: TGCGCCAGCAGTGCTGAAGCGGGGACGGTCAATGAGCAGTTCTTC
CDR3 protein: CASSAEAGTVNEQFF
V gene: TRBV10-1
clone size: .
D gene: TRBD2
J gene: TRBJ2-1

CDR3 DNA: TGTGCCAGCAGGGAGCTAAATCAGTCCCAGCATTTT
CDR3 protein: CASRELNQSQHF
V gene: TRBV7-9
clone size: .
D gene: .
J gene: TRBJ1-5